Each of the 24 T cell receptor beta chains below was sequenced from the same sample in a study of radiotherapy plus CTLA-4 blockade in lung cancer listed by TCRdb under 2018. To prepare the library, the immunoSEQ multiplex PCR assay was applied. Drawn from immuneACCESS, this table holds only the in-frame rearrangements with V and J called that TCRdb kept. Clones are partly lost; checked studies trace under half to an unresolved V gene and leave the rest unexplained. This sample comprises about 62,000 clones, approximately 76% of them detected only once. Of the sample, 2.9% falls within the top ten clones. The material was peripheral blood, obtained from a patient treated with radiotherapy plus ipilimumab. The receptor set was obtained from a human donor with non-small cell lung cancer who had a complete response to radiotherapy plus ipilimumab.

V and J are TRBV7-3 and TRBJ2-1; TRBD2 matches 8 bases. V trimming: 3 bases; J trimming: 7 bases; junction bases outside the gene matches: 8. Germline V lookup: CDR1 SGHTA, CDR2 FQGTGA. The length of the CDR3 is 15 residues. The CDR3: CASSLSGSGKNEQFF. For the CDR3, the DNA is TGTGCCAGCAGCTTGAGCGGGAGTGGGAAGAATGAGCAGTTCTTC.

V gene TRBV29-1 combines with J gene TRBJ2-2, with 11 bases identical to TRBD1. The CDR3 extends over 15 amino acids. CDR1 is SQVTM and CDR2 is ANQGSEA in the germline V gene. V dropped 6 bases and J dropped 5; count of bases not matched to a gene: 8. CDR3 protein: CSVPAGQGATGELFF. In DNA form, the CDR3 reads TGCAGCGTACCCGCAGGACAGGGGGCTACCGGGGAGCTGTTTTTT.

V and J are TRBV19 and TRBJ2-1; the D is unclear. V was clipped by 1 base and J by 12 bases, with 19 bases between them. The germline CDR1 and CDR2 sequences are LNHDA and SQIVND (reference sequence). This CDR3 has 15 residues. The CDR3 DNA follows: TGTGCCAGTAGTATAGTCTCTAATTCCGTGAGGAGGCAGTTCTTC. Translating gives CASSIVSNSVRRQFF.

The V and J genes are TRBV19 and TRBJ1-6; 8 bases line up with TRBD1. Germline V CDR1 and CDR2: LNHDA, SQIVND (reference sequence). Germline trimming cut 6 bases from V and 7 bases from J; bases unmatched to any gene: 5. The length of the CDR3 is 14 residues. Here the CDR3 DNA reads TGTGCCAGTAGGGGACAGGTTGGGAATTCACCCCTCCACTTT. Translation: CASRGQVGNSPLHF. Filled out from reference TRBV19 and TRBJ1-6, the complete variable domain reads DGGITQSPKYLFRKEGQNVTLSCEQNLNHDAMYWYRQDPGQGLRLIYYSQIVNDFQKGDIAEGYSVSREKKESFPLTVTSAQKNPTAFYLCASRGQVGNSPLHFGNGTRLTVT.

The chain uses TRBV5-1 and TRBJ1-2, with D perhaps matching TRBD1 (6 bases). The V gene's germline CDR1 is SGHRS and CDR2 YFSETQ. Trimming pared 4 bases from V and 4 bases from J, leaving 14 bases between. The length of the CDR3 is 14 residues. CDR3 protein: CASSPVGTTYGYTF. CDR3 DNA sequence: TGCGCCAGCAGCCCCGTGGGGACAACCTATGGCTACACCTTC.

The chain links TRBV28 to TRBJ1-2; 7 nucleotides line up with TRBD1. CDR1 MDHEN and CDR2 SYDVKM come from the germline V gene. V dropped 6 bases and J dropped 2; count of bases not matched to a gene: 3. The CDR3 consists of 13 residues. CDR3 sequence: CASRPGQNYGYTF. CDR3 in DNA: TGTGCCAGCAGACCGGGACAGAACTATGGCTACACCTTC.

The J gene is TRBJ2-3, the V gene TRBV7-2, with 12 bases aligning to TRBD2. Per the germline V gene, CDR1 is SGHTA and CDR2 is FQGNSA. This CDR3 has 16 amino acids. The V segment lost 2 bases and the J segment 3 bases; nucleotides outside the gene matches: 3. The CDR3 bases are TGTGCCAGCAGCTTAAGCACTAGCGGGAGGACAGATACGCAGTATTTT. Protein sequence: CASSLSTSGRTDTQYF.

The chain employs TRBV6-1 and TRBJ2-1; a weak D match, TRBD2 (5 bases). The CDR3 consists of 16 residues. V shed 5 bases and J shed 7 bases, with 21 bases lying between them. Germline assignment: CDR1 MNHNS and CDR2 SASEGT. CDR3 protein: CASSKDFASWWNEQFF. Written as DNA, the CDR3 is TGTGCCAGCAGTAAAGACTTTGCTAGCTGGTGGAATGAGCAGTTCTTC.

The V gene is TRBV27, the J gene TRBJ2-1; D is unclear. This CDR3 spans 12 amino acids. Per the germline V gene, CDR1 is MNHEY and CDR2 is SMNVEV (reference sequence). Trimming stripped 3 bases from V and 9 bases from J, with 9 bases between. Here the CDR3 DNA reads TGTGCCAGCAGTTTTACGCTAGGTGAGCAGTTCTTC. Protein sequence: CASSFTLGEQFF.

The chain couples TRBV19 to TRBJ1-2; 8 bases line up with TRBD1. J was trimmed by 3 bases and V by 6 bases; bases with no gene match: 3. The CDR3 extends over 13 amino acids. CDR1 LNHDA and CDR2 SQIVND come from the germline V gene (reference sequence). The CDR3 region has the DNA TGTGCCAGTAGGATGACAGGGGACTATGGCTACACCTTC. Translated, it gives CASRMTGDYGYTF.

The J gene is TRBJ2-1, the V gene TRBV6-6; 10 bases map to TRBD2. The CDR3 contains 15 residues. Germline V gene sequence: CDR1 MNHNY, CDR2 SVGAGI (reference sequence). V lost 6 bases and J lost 2; bases outside the gene matches: 4. CDR3 nucleotides: TGTGCCAGCAGCTTAGCGGGGGGCACCTACAATGAGCAGTTCTTC. Protein sequence: CASSLAGGTYNEQFF.

This chain uses TRBV5-5 with TRBJ1-5; D gene unclear. The CDR3 is 13 amino acids. Looked up from germline, CDR1 is SGHKS and CDR2 is YYEKEE (reference sequence). Between the trimmed V and J ends, which lost 10 bases and 1 base, there was a span of 12 bases. The CDR3 loop reads CALLEGSNQPQHF. Written as DNA, the CDR3 is TGTGCCCTGCTTGAGGGAAGCAATCAGCCCCAGCATTTT.

The chain carries TRBV25-1 and TRBJ1-4, with 9 positions matching TRBD1. The CDR3 consists of 15 residues. Germline lookup yields CDR1 MGHDK and CDR2 SYGVNS. Trimming took 6 bases from V and 6 from J; bases not matched to a gene: 8. This CDR3 reads CASSSPTGGYEKLFF. As DNA, the CDR3 is TGTGCCAGCAGCAGTCCGACAGGGGGGTATGAAAAACTGTTTTTT. Looking up the rest from reference TRBV25-1 and TRBJ1-4 gives the full variable domain: EADIYQTPRYLVIGTGKKITLECSQTMGHDKMYWYQQDPGMELHLIHYSYGVNSTEKGDLSSESTVSRIRTEHFPLTLESARPSHTSQYLCASSSPTGGYEKLFFGSGTQLSVL.

The chain combines TRBV14 with TRBJ2-1, with 10 bases aligning to TRBD2. The V gene's germline CDR1 is SGHDN and CDR2 FVKESK. The CDR3 extends over 17 amino acids. Trimming removed 0 bases from V and 3 bases from J; junction bases left unmatched: 5. The CDR3 protein is CASSQDMGLAYYNEQFF. CDR3 DNA: TGTGCCAGCAGCCAAGATATGGGACTAGCGTACTACAATGAGCAGTTCTTC. The variable domain in full, completed from reference TRBV14 and TRBJ2-1, reads EAGVTQFPSHSVIEKGQTVTLRCDPISGHDNLYWYRRVMGKEIKFLLHFVKESKQDESGMPNNRFLAERTGGTYSTLKVQPAELEDSGVYFCASSQDMGLAYYNEQFFGPGTRLTVL.

The gene calls are TRBV9 and TRBJ1-2; 11 bases fit TRBD1. Germline CDR1 is SGDLS and CDR2 is YYNGEE. With V trimmed by 0 bases and J by 8 bases, 6 bases remained unmatched. This CDR3 comprises 15 residues. CDR3 protein: CASSVDMGQGGGYTF. The CDR3 DNA follows: TGTGCCAGCAGCGTAGACATGGGACAGGGGGGCGGCTACACCTTC.

The chain recombines TRBV10-3 with TRBJ2-1; a possible D gene is TRBD1 (7 bases). The CDR3 length is 14 residues. Germline V lookup: CDR1 ENHRY, CDR2 SYGVKD. V lost 3 bases, J lost 14 bases, and 20 bases lay in between. The chain's CDR3 is CAISDGTATGLEFF. CDR3 in DNA: TGTGCCATCAGTGATGGGACAGCTACGGGACTCGAGTTCTTC.

V and J are TRBV7-9 and TRBJ2-1, with D perhaps matching TRBD2 (5 bases). Germline assignment: CDR1 SEHNR and CDR2 FQNEAQ (reference sequence). This CDR3 spans 13 amino acids. Deletions cut 3 bases from V and 9 bases from J, with 12 bases between. CDR3 coding DNA: TGTGCCAGCAGCTTTGTCGCTAGCAGTGAGCAGTTCTTC. It yields the protein CASSFVASSEQFF.

V usage is TRBV11-2 and J usage is TRBJ1-2; 10 positions match TRBD1. J gave up 8 bases and V 0 bases, and 3 bases lay outside the gene matches. This CDR3 region has 14 residues. CDR1 is SGHAT and CDR2 is FQNNGV in the germline V gene. The CDR3, as DNA: TGTGCCAGCAGCTTAGAGACAGGGGGCCGCGGCTACACCTTC. Translated, it gives CASSLETGGRGYTF.

This chain connects TRBV7-2 to TRBJ2-3, with TRBD2 identical over 10 bases. CDR1 is SGHTA and CDR2 is FQGNSA in the germline V gene. V gave up 0 bases and J gave up 5 bases; unmatched junction bases: 5. The CDR3 has 16 residues. The CDR3 region has the DNA TGTGCCAGCAGCTTAGCAGCGGGGGGGCCGGGAGATACGCAGTATTTT. Its protein product is CASSLAAGGPGDTQYF.

This clone was observed once. V gene TRBV11-2 combines with J gene TRBJ2-3, with 10 positions matching TRBD2. The V gene end was trimmed by 2 bases and the J gene end by 7 bases; junction bases not matched to a gene: 3. Germline CDR1 SGHAT, CDR2 FQNNGV. This CDR3 is 14 amino acids long. The CDR3 DNA is TGTGCCAGCAGCTTAACTAGCGGGGTGAATACGCAGTATTTT. Translated, it gives CASSLTSGVNTQYF.

V is TRBV9 and J is TRBJ1-1, with D uncertain. The V end was cut by 3 bases, the J end by 6 bases, with 12 bases between. CDR1 SGDLS and CDR2 YYNGEE come from the germline V gene. The CDR3 is 13 amino acids. CDR3 residues: CASSAAVGAEAFF. The CDR3, as DNA: TGTGCCAGCAGCGCCGCGGTCGGGGCTGAAGCTTTCTTT.

The genes are TRBV7-2 and TRBJ2-7; 10 bases agree with TRBD2. The CDR3 runs to 15 residues. V shed 5 bases and J 4 bases; nucleotides not matched to a gene: 8. The germline V gene has CDR1 SGHTA and CDR2 FQGNSA. In nucleotides, the CDR3 is TGTGCCAGCAGCCGGAGCGGGGGGGCGGGGTACGAGCAGTACTTC. Protein product: CASSRSGGAGYEQYF.

V gene TRBV15 combines with J gene TRBJ2-5; 9 bases are shared with TRBD2. CDR3 size: 17 residues. The V segment lost 0 bases and the J segment 3 bases; nucleotides outside the gene matches: 8. CDR1 LNHNV and CDR2 YYDKDF come from the germline V gene (reference sequence). This CDR3 reads CATSRDGGRGVKETQYF. The DNA of the CDR3 is TGTGCCACCAGCAGAGACGGCGGGAGGGGGGTGAAAGAGACCCAGTACTTC.

This clone was found a few times. The V and J genes are TRBV28 and TRBJ2-3; the match to TRBD2 covers 7 bases. The CDR3 runs 15 residues. CDR1 is MDHEN and CDR2 is SYDVKM in the germline V gene. V trimming: 5 bases; J trimming: 6 bases; junction bases outside the gene matches: 11. The CDR3 nucleotides read TGTGCCAGCAGTCCCCTTGCGGGAGAATCGGATACGCAGTATTTT. Amino acids: CASSPLAGESDTQYF. The variable domain in full, with the rest retrieved from reference TRBV28 and TRBJ2-3, is DVKVTQSSRYLVKRTGEKVFLECVQDMDHENMFWYRQDPGLGLRLIYFSYDVKMKEKGDIPEGYSVSREKKERFSLILESASTNQTSMYLCASSPLAGESDTQYFGPGTRLTVL.